This TCR beta chain was profiled in a study of Graves' ophthalmopathy and Graves' hyperthyroidism. At the level of the study: At initial diagnosis, peripheral blood was obtained, and this preceded any treatment. Study results and caveats: Ophthalmopathy was separated from stable hyperthyroidism by a 13-signature model with roughly 90% sensitivity and 65% to 82% specificity.

CAS ≥3, NOSPECS ≥4, moderate-to-severe activity and duration under 3 months marked donors with ophthalmopathy. PBMCs originated in 10 ml of fresh peripheral blood. Trimming shortened V by 0 bases and J by 1 base, and 6 bases separated the two germline ends. This CDR3 has 14 residues. Germline CDR1 is SNHLY and CDR2 is FYNNEI. In regard to this clonotype: Its antigen is unknown.

Amplification of TCR beta CDR3 regions used RNA transcripts. Amplification began with first-round RT-PCR using HTBI primers, then second-round multiplex PCR was performed. TCRdb reprocessed the multiplex PCR reads via MiXCR and lists one record per CDR3 protein. Seen here are 260,000 or so distinct CDR3 sequences, around 45% observed once, and the top ten hold less than 60%. The chain employs TRBV2 and TRBJ1-1, with D unresolved. This TCR came from an adult man with Graves' ophthalmopathy. Sequencing used peripheral blood. CDR3 DNA sequence: TGTGCCAGCAGTGAAGCGTTCGGGAACACTGAAGCTTTCTTT. It yields the protein CASSEAFGNTEAFF.